Listed below are T cell receptor beta chains from one sample, sequenced in a study of Graves' ophthalmopathy and Graves' hyperthyroidism. TCRdb redid the calling of the multiplex PCR reads with MiXCR, one entry per CDR3 protein. The sample has roughly 600,000 distinct CDR3 sequences; approximately 37% are singletons. The sequencing input was peripheral blood or thyroid tissue (not recorded which). All receptors come from an adult man with Graves' hyperthyroidism. The CDR3 runs from the conserved cysteine through the conserved F or W. The order of the fields is V gene, J gene, clone size, D gene, CDR3 protein, CDR3 DNA. The D gene is left open where the match is weak. Clone sizes are given selectively: once, few, many, or a class where the clone is expanded.

>TRBV15|TRBJ2-3|many|.
CATSREGVLGTQYF
TGTGCCACCAGCAGAGAGGGTGTACTAGGTACGCAGTATTTT
>TRBV2|TRBJ2-7|.|.
CASSEGGGQLHGTYEQYF
TGTGCCAGCAGTGAAGGGGGCGGGCAGCTCCACGGGACCTACGAGCAGTACTTC
>TRBV2|TRBJ1-5|few|.
CASSEEARPNQPQHF
TGTGCCAGCAGTGAAGAGGCACGTCCCAATCAGCCCCAGCATTTT
>TRBV29-1|TRBJ1-1|.|.
CSAEGVEAFF
TGCAGCGCCGAGGGGGTAGAAGCTTTCTTT
>TRBV7-9|TRBJ2-7|many|TRBD1
CASRDRDTYEQYF
TGTGCCAGCAGAGACAGGGATACCTACGAGCAGTACTTC
>TRBV19|TRBJ1-1|many|.
CASSIGKNTEAFF
TGTGCCAGTAGTATAGGGAAGAACACTGAAGCTTTCTTT
>TRBV7-3|TRBJ2-2|.|TRBD2
CASSLIAGANTGELFF
TGTGCCAGCAGCCTCATAGCGGGAGCGAACACCGGGGAGCTGTTTTTT
>TRBV29-1|TRBJ2-5|.|.
CSVQAGFETQYF
TGCAGCGTCCAGGCAGGGTTCGAGACCCAGTACTTC
>TRBV10-3|TRBJ2-7|many|.
CAISESLGTPTYEQYF
TGTGCCATCAGTGAGTCACTCGGGACTCCCACCTACGAGCAGTACTTC
>TRBV19|TRBJ2-2|.|TRBD1
CASSSSPRDRGANTGELFF
TGTGCCAGTAGTTCCTCTCCCCGGGACAGGGGGGCGAACACCGGGGAGCTGTTTTTT
>TRBV4-1|TRBJ2-7|many|.
CASSQEGSGSEQYF
TGCGCCAGCAGCCAAGAGGGGTCAGGGTCCGAGCAGTACTTC
>TRBV20-1|TRBJ2-3|few|TRBD1
CSASRQGFGDTQYF
TGCAGTGCTAGCCGACAGGGGTTTGGTGATACGCAGTATTTT
>TRBV5-1|TRBJ2-7|.|TRBD2
CASSLVGSGSLAYEQYF
TGCGCCAGCAGCTTGGTTGGTAGCGGGAGTCTCGCCTACGAGCAGTACTTC
>TRBV7-2|TRBJ2-5|.|TRBD2
CASSTPSGRALETQYF
TGTGCCAGCAGCACCCCTAGCGGGAGGGCCTTGGAGACCCAGTACTTC
>TRBV20-1|TRBJ1-5|many|.
CSASPGPSNQPQHF
TGCAGTGCTAGCCCAGGACCAAGCAATCAGCCCCAGCATTTT
>TRBV5-6|TRBJ2-2|.|.
CASSTWQALNTGELFF
TGTGCCAGCAGCACGTGGCAGGCCTTAAACACCGGGGAGCTGTTTTTT
>TRBV3-1|TRBJ2-7|many|.
CASSQSDGRAYEQYF
TGTGCCAGCAGCCAATCTGACGGCAGGGCCTACGAGCAGTACTTC
>TRBV12-3/TRBV12-4|TRBJ2-5|many|TRBD2
CASSSWTSRETQYF
TGTGCCAGCAGTTCCTGGACTAGCAGAGAGACCCAGTACTTC
>TRBV12-5|TRBJ2-2|few|.
CASGLEGLWTGELFF
TGTGCTAGTGGTTTGGAGGGGCTTTGGACCGGGGAGCTGTTTTTT
>TRBV7-3|TRBJ1-2|.|.
CASSWTGSDGYTF
TGTGCCAGCAGCTGGACGGGCTCTGACGGCTACACCTTC
>TRBV7-4|TRBJ2-7|once|.
CASSFGGMNEQYF
TGTGCCAGCAGTTTCGGGGGCATGAACGAGCAGTACTTC
>TRBV7-3|TRBJ1-1|once|.
CASSVVGRDPEAFF
TGTGCCAGCAGCGTAGTTGGTAGGGATCCCGAAGCTTTCTTT
>TRBV7-9|TRBJ2-7|many|TRBD1
CASSLGQGDYEQYF
TGTGCCAGCAGCTTGGGACAGGGTGACTACGAGCAGTACTTC
>TRBV12-3/TRBV12-4|TRBJ1-5|.|.
CASRTQGRDQPQHF
TGTGCCAGCAGAACCCAGGGGAGAGATCAGCCCCAGCATTTT
>TRBV6-1|TRBJ1-4|.|.
CASSEKGGSEKLFF
TGTGCCAGCAGTGAAAAAGGGGGAAGTGAAAAACTGTTTTTT
>TRBV6-6|TRBJ1-3|many|.
CASSYATENTIYF
TGTGCCAGCAGTTACGCGACAGAAAACACCATATATTTT
>TRBV6-6|TRBJ2-2|.|TRBD2
CASLAGVTGELFF
TGTGCCAGCCTTGCGGGAGTCACCGGGGAGCTGTTTTTT
>TRBV2|TRBJ2-7|.|TRBD2
CASSSRTSGRVRAYEQYF
TGTGCCAGCAGTTCGCGGACTAGCGGGAGGGTACGCGCCTACGAGCAGTACTTC
>TRBV7-2|TRBJ2-2|few|TRBD2
CASSQVPLAGSGGELFF
TGCGCCAGCAGCCAAGTTCCACTAGCGGGCTCGGGCGGGGAGCTGTTTTTT
>TRBV20-1|TRBJ2-5|.|.
CSASSVNVQETQYF
TGCAGTGCCAGCAGCGTGAACGTCCAAGAGACCCAGTACTTC
>TRBV7-2|TRBJ2-1|.|TRBD1
CASSNNKPGQGSYNEQFF
TGTGCCAGCTCAAACAACAAGCCGGGACAGGGTTCCTACAATGAGCAGTTCTTC
>TRBV2|TRBJ1-1|.|.
CASSSNRAAEAFF
TGTGCCAGCAGTAGCAACAGGGCGGCTGAAGCTTTCTTT
>TRBV24-1|TRBJ2-5|many|.
CATSDLGLDQETQYF
TGTGCCACCAGTGATTTAGGGCTCGACCAAGAGACCCAGTACTTC
>TRBV7-9|TRBJ2-7|.|.
CASSSSTGYSSYEQYF
TGTGCCAGCAGCTCCTCTACAGGGTATAGCTCCTACGAGCAGTACTTC
>TRBV7-9|TRBJ1-2|.|.
CASSLSTGKGGYTF
TGTGCCAGCAGCCTAAGCACCGGGAAGGGAGGCTACACCTTC
>TRBV19|TRBJ2-6|many|.
CASSIWRPGANVLTF
TGTGCCAGTAGTATATGGAGACCTGGGGCCAACGTCCTGACTTTC
>TRBV25-1|TRBJ2-7|many|TRBD2
CASSESLAGVYEQYF
TGTGCCAGCAGTGAGTCACTAGCGGGAGTCTACGAGCAGTACTTC
>TRBV7-3|TRBJ2-2|many|.
CASSLDVAGTGELFF
TGTGCCAGCAGCTTAGACGTTGCGGGTACCGGGGAGCTGTTTTTT
>TRBV7-9|TRBJ2-5|.|.
CAWTRQETQYF
TGTGCCTGGACCCGGCAAGAGACCCAGTACTTC
>TRBV5-4|TRBJ2-1|few|.
CASSVDRWGEQFF
TGTGCCAGCAGCGTTGACCGGTGGGGTGAGCAGTTCTTC
>TRBV14|TRBJ1-3|many|.
CASSPTDKYSGNTIYF
TGTGCCAGCAGCCCTACCGACAAGTACTCTGGAAACACCATATATTTT
>TRBV7-2|TRBJ2-5|many|TRBD1
CASSQGQGRGETQYF
TGTGCCAGCAGCCAGGGACAGGGAAGAGGGGAGACCCAGTACTTC
>TRBV5-8|TRBJ1-1|many|.
CASSLGQGPMNTEAFF
TGTGCCAGCAGCTTGGGTCAGGGGCCCATGAACACTGAAGCTTTCTTT
>TRBV5-6|TRBJ2-2|many|TRBD1
CASSLWDRGTGELFF
TGTGCCAGCAGCTTGTGGGACAGGGGCACCGGGGAGCTGTTTTTT
>TRBV2|TRBJ2-7|few|TRBD2
CASSPLAGGGTYEQYF
TGTGCCAGCAGTCCCCTAGCGGGGGGAGGGACCTACGAGCAGTACTTC
>TRBV10-3|TRBJ1-3|.|.
CAISENRESGNTIYF
TGTGCCATCAGTGAAAACAGGGAGTCTGGAAACACCATATATTTT